These T cell receptor beta chains were read from a single sample in a study of control samples from healthy donors and cancer patients. Clones were read by immunoSEQ multiplex PCR, and TCRdb kept only the in-frame ones, dropping some. The sample records just over 90,000 clones, around 86% being singletons. The sample consisted of blood. These receptors came from a woman between 50 and 59 years old in good health. Both conserved end residues are part of each CDR3. The D gene is left open where the match is weak. Clone size is not always given. Where it is, it says once, few, many or a class for expanded clones.

-	-	TRBV12-5	TRBJ2-6	TGTGCTAGTGGTTTGGTAGGGGGGTCTGGGGCCAACGTCCTGACTTTC	CASGLVGGSGANVLTF
-	TRBD1	TRBV7-9	TRBJ2-7	TGTGCCAGCAGCTTAGCCTACGACAGGGACTACGAGCAGTACTTC	CASSLAYDRDYEQYF
-	TRBD1	TRBV4-2	TRBJ1-2	TGTGCCAGCAGCCAAGTGGAGATTCCGGGGCAGGGGGCTGGTGGCTACACCTTC	CASSQVEIPGQGAGGYTF
few	-	TRBV6-4	TRBJ2-3	TGTGCCAGCAGTGCCAGGGACCCAGATACGCAGTATTTT	CASSARDPDTQYF
-	TRBD2	TRBV2	TRBJ2-3	TGTGCCAGCCACGCGGGGGGGCGTTTCATAGATACGCAGTATTTT	CASHAGGRFIDTQYF
-	TRBD2	TRBV27	TRBJ2-7	TGTGCCAGCGGACTAGCGACCTACGAGCAGTACTTC	CASGLATYEQYF
-	-	TRBV24-1	TRBJ1-3	TGTGCCACCAGTGCCACCGACAGGCCATTCGAGACCATATATTTT	CATSATDRPFETIYF
once	TRBD1	TRBV6-2/TRBV6-3	TRBJ1-2	TGTGCCAGCAGTCGGGACAGAACTAACTATGGCTACACCTTC	CASSRDRTNYGYTF
-	-	TRBV6-5	TRBJ1-6	TGTGCCAGCAGTCCCCCAGGTTGGGGACCCCTCCACTTT	CASSPPGWGPLHF
-	-	TRBV12-3/TRBV12-4	TRBJ1-3	TGTGCCAGCAGCCCAGGGTCTGGAAACACCATATATTTT	CASSPGSGNTIYF
-	-	TRBV19	TRBJ1-3	TGTGCCAGTAGTATAACAGTGAGCTCTGGAAACACCATATATTTT	CASSITVSSGNTIYF
-	-	TRBV18	TRBJ1-4	TGTGCCAGCTCACCAGGGGGACATAATGAAAAACTGTTTTTT	CASSPGGHNEKLFF